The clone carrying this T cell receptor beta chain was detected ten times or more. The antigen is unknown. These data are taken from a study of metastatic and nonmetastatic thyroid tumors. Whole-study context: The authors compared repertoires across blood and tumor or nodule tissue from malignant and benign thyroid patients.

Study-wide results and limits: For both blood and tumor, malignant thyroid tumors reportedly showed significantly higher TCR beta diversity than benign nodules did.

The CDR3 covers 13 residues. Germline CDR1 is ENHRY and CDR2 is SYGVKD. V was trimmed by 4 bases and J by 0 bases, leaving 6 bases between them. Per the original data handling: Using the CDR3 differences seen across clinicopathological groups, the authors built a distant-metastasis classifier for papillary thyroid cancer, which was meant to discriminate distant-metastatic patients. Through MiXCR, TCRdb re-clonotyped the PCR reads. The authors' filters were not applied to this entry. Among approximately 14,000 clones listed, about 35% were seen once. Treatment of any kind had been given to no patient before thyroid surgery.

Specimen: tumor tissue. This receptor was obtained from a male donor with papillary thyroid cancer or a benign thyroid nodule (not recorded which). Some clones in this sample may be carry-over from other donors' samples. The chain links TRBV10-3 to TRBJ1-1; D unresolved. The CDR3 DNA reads TGTGCCATCAGTGCTGTAATGAACACTGAAGCTTTCTTT. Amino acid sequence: CAISAVMNTEAFF.